Listed here are 10 T cell receptor beta chains from one sample, sequenced in a study of blood T cell repertoires in COVID-19. The data were produced by immunoSEQ multiplex PCR, yet TCRdb's version contains in-frame clones alone and is incomplete. The sample consists of 230,000 or so clones, about 90% of them appearing once. The material sequenced was peripheral blood. The receptors shown here come from a woman aged 60-75 years with COVID-19, enrolled during active disease.

The V and J genes are TRBV10-3 and TRBJ1-2, with D perhaps matching TRBD1 (6 bases). Trimming cost V 6 bases and J 1 base, with 12 bases left between them. This CDR3 contains 14 residues. Germline V CDR1 and CDR2: ENHRY, SYGVKD. The CDR3 loop reads CAIRETGINYGYTF. In nucleotides, the CDR3 is TGTGCCATCAGAGAGACAGGAATTAACTATGGCTACACCTTC.

This clone was detected once. This sequence joins TRBV3-1 (or the pseudogene TRBV3-2) and TRBJ1-3; TRBD1 is a possible D gene (6 bases). The V gene lost 4 bases and the J gene lost 3 bases, with 19 bases spanning the gap. The CDR3 contains 17 residues. Germline CDR1 and CDR2: LGHDT and YNNKEL (reference sequence). CDR3 amino acids: CASSPFTGTTSGNTIYF. CDR3 bases: TGTGCCAGCAGCCCCTTCACAGGGACTACCAGTGGAAACACCATATATTTT.

The chain joins TRBV9 to TRBJ1-2, with 7 bases that match TRBD1. V dropped 0 bases and J dropped 2; count of bases not matched to a gene: 4. CDR1 is SGDLS, CDR2 YYNGEE, per germline. This CDR3 is built from 15 residues. CDR3 bases: TGTGCCAGCAGCGTAGGTTCGACAGGGAACTATGGCTACACCTTC. The encoded protein is CASSVGSTGNYGYTF.

A word on this clone: In the same sample, other DNA sequences code for this CDR3. The V gene is TRBV12-3 or TRBV12-4, the J gene TRBJ1-2, with D uncertain. V lost 1 base and J 3 bases, leaving 6 bases between the germline ends. The CDR3 has 13 amino acids. CDR3 nucleotides: TGTGCCAGCAGTTTAGGCGGAGACTATGGCTACACCTTC. Amino acid sequence: CASSLGGDYGYTF.

The V call is TRBV5-5, the J call TRBJ2-2, with D hard to call. Germline-derived CDR1 and CDR2 are SGHKS and YYEKEE (reference sequence). V was trimmed by 2 bases and J by 4 bases, leaving 12 bases between them. The CDR3 has 15 residues. CDR3 residues: CASSLPTDVTGELFF. In DNA form, the CDR3 reads TGTGCCAGCAGCTTACCTACAGACGTCACCGGGGAGCTGTTTTTT.

The chain links TRBV7-9 to TRBJ1-1, with D unresolved. The length of the CDR3 is 13 residues. Trimming removed 1 base at V and 5 bases at J, with 8 bases between. CDR1 SEHNR and CDR2 FQNEAQ come from the germline V gene (reference sequence). The CDR3 nucleotides are TGTGCCAGCAGCTTAGGAGGTGGGACTGAAGCTTTCTTT. As protein: CASSLGGGTEAFF.

This sequence joins TRBV5-4 and TRBJ2-2; TRBD2 agrees at 9 bases. V gave up 0 bases and J gave up 5 bases; unmatched junction bases: 5. The CDR3 consists of 16 residues. Germline values: CDR1 SGHNT, CDR2 YYREEE (reference sequence). The CDR3 spells CASSLAAGGRTGELFF. Written as DNA, the CDR3 is TGTGCCAGCAGCTTGGCTGCGGGGGGGAGGACCGGGGAGCTGTTTTTT.

This clone came up a few times. This chain connects TRBV20-1 to TRBJ2-5; 8 bases are shared with TRBD2. Unmatched junction bases numbered 7, after V lost 3 bases and J lost 13 bases. The CDR3 loop spans 11 amino acids. Germline CDR1 DFQATT, CDR2 SNEGSKA (reference sequence). CDR3 DNA sequence: TGCAGTGCTAGTCCTAAGCGGGAGCCGTACTTC. It specifies CSASPKREPYF.

The V and J genes are TRBV3-1 (or the pseudogene TRBV3-2) and TRBJ1-2, with no clear D. V was clipped by 4 bases and J by 8 bases, with 23 bases between them. Germline V gene sequence: CDR1 LGHDT, CDR2 YNNKEL (reference sequence). This CDR3 has 16 residues. CDR3: CASSPSLMSRKIGYTF. The CDR3 DNA reads TGTGCCAGCAGCCCCTCCCTAATGTCCAGGAAGATCGGCTACACCTTC.

The V call is TRBV28, the J call TRBJ2-7; 7 bases match TRBD1. The ends lost 7 bases at V and 0 bases at J; junction bases unmatched: 6. CDR3 length: 14 amino acids. The germline gives CDR1 MDHEN, CDR2 SYDVKM. CDR3 coding DNA: TGTGCCAGCACCATACAGGGGCCCTCCTACGAGCAGTACTTC. This gives the protein CASTIQGPSYEQYF.